The 24 T cell receptor beta chains listed next were all sequenced from one sample in a study of identical twins. TCRdb reanalysed the 5' RACE reads using MiXCR and keeps one entry per CDR3 protein. The table includes hundreds of thousands of distinct CDR3 sequences, around 8.3% detected once. These data were also reused for a study on yellow fever vaccine responses in identical twins.

Sequenced: PBMCs. These receptors all stem from a woman between 18 and 30 years old in good health.

This clonotype has just a few counts. The gene calls are TRBV7-9 and TRBJ2-5; the D gene is possibly TRBD1 (5 bases). Trimming took off 5 bases at V and 5 bases at J, with 15 bases between the two ends. CDR1 and CDR2 (germline): SEHNR, FQNEAQ (reference sequence). The CDR3 loop spans 14 amino acids. CDR3 region: CASSPGLGIETQYF. The CDR3 DNA sequence: TGTGCCAGCAGCCCAGGGCTGGGTATCGAGACCCAGTACTTC. Drawing the rest from reference TRBV7-9 and TRBJ2-5, the complete variable domain is DTGVSQNPRHKITKRGQNVTFRCDPISEHNRLYWYRQTLGQGPEFLTYFQNEAQLEKSRLLSDRFSAERPKGSFSTLEIQRTEQGDSAMYLCASSPGLGIETQYFGPGTRLLVL.

This clonotype was picked up many times. The V call is TRBV7-2, the J call TRBJ2-7; TRBD1 aligns across 9 bases. Germline-derived CDR1 and CDR2 are SGHTA and FQGNSA. The ends lost 5 bases at V and 3 bases at J; junction bases unmatched: 8. The CDR3 covers 15 residues. The DNA of the CDR3 is TGTGCCAGCAGCATAAGACCGACAGGGGGCTACGAGCAGTACTTC. It translates to CASSIRPTGGYEQYF.

The chain combines TRBV5-1 with TRBJ2-7; D remains ambiguous. The CDR3 spans 15 residues. Germline CDR1 is SGHRS and CDR2 is YFSETQ. Trimming shortened V by 0 bases and J by 6 bases, and 16 bases separated the two germline ends. CDR3 in DNA: TGCGCCAGCAGCTTGGCCGGGTTCTCCTTGTCCGAGCAGTACTTC. Translated, it gives CASSLAGFSLSEQYF.

This clonotype was found many times. The CDR3 DNA is TGTGCCAGCAGTCCATGGGGAAGGAGCTCCTACGAGCAGTACTTC. Protein: CASSPWGRSSYEQYF. The chain recombines TRBV12-3 or TRBV12-4 with TRBJ2-7; no definite D call. Trimming removed 5 bases from V and 0 bases from J, with 14 bases in between. The CDR3 extends over 15 amino acids.

The chain carries TRBV29-1 and TRBJ2-7; TRBD1 agrees at 7 bases. The CDR3 sequence is 11 residues long. The germline V gene encodes CDR1 SQVTM and CDR2 ANQGSEA. The V segment lost 7 bases and the J segment 4 bases; nucleotides outside the gene matches: 4. The chain's CDR3 is CSGGQVYEQYF. The CDR3 nucleotides are TGCAGCGGCGGACAGGTATACGAGCAGTACTTC.

In its sample, this clonotype was seen many times. The chain has TRBV5-1 and TRBJ2-1; D not resolved. Germline loops: CDR1 SGHRS, CDR2 YFSETQ. V was cut by 0 bases and J by 6 bases, with 7 bases left in between. This CDR3 spans 13 amino acids. The CDR3 here is CASSLGQINEQFF. For the CDR3, the DNA is TGCGCCAGCAGCTTGGGGCAGATCAATGAGCAGTTCTTC.

This clonotype has only a few counts. The V gene is TRBV29-1, the J gene TRBJ2-1; the match to TRBD2 covers 7 bases. Germline CDR1 is SQVTM and CDR2 is ANQGSEA. The CDR3 is 12 amino acids. Trimming took 7 bases from V and 7 from J; bases not matched to a gene: 7. The CDR3 DNA sequence: TGCAGCGCAACTGGACTAGGAAATGAGCAGTTCTTC. This gives the protein CSATGLGNEQFF.

This clonotype was counted ten times or more. The rearrangement links TRBV6-5 to TRBJ2-7; 10 nucleotides match TRBD2. V gave up 3 bases and J gave up 2 bases; unmatched junction bases: 4. Per germline, CDR1 MNHEY and CDR2 SVGAGI. This CDR3 is built from 15 residues. CDR3 DNA sequence: TGTGCCAGCAGTTATAAAGCGGGAGGGCCCTACGAGCAGTACTTC. Translated, it gives CASSYKAGGPYEQYF.

This clonotype was counted between two and nine times. The chain carries TRBV9 and TRBJ2-3, with 11 bases matching TRBD2. CDR3 length equals 16 residues. Germline assignment: CDR1 SGDLS and CDR2 YYNGEE. J gave up 3 bases and V 3 bases, and 6 bases lay outside the gene matches. CDR3 bases: TGTGCCAGCAGCGCGAGACTAGCGGGACAGACAGATACGCAGTATTTT. The encoded protein is CASSARLAGQTDTQYF.

This clonotype was picked up many times. The chain's CDR3 is CASRQGVIIAYNEQFF. CDR3 coding DNA: TGTGCCAGCAGACAGGGGGTCATAATCGCCTACAATGAGCAGTTCTTC. The chain employs TRBV28 and TRBJ2-1, with 8 bases lining up with TRBD1. The trim removed 6 bases at V and 2 bases at J, leaving 9 bases unmatched. From germline, CDR1 is MDHEN and CDR2 SYDVKM. CDR3 length: 16 amino acids.

The chain couples TRBV6-1 to TRBJ1-1; 8 bases map to TRBD1. The ends lost 5 bases at V and 0 bases at J; junction bases unmatched: 8. This CDR3 is built from 16 residues. CDR1 is MNHNS and CDR2 is SASEGT in the germline V gene. CDR3 loop: CASSTGTGYMNTEAFF. CDR3 nucleotides: TGTGCCAGCAGTACAGGGACAGGATACATGAACACTGAAGCTTTCTTT.

This clonotype has only a few counts. The V call is TRBV11-2, the J call TRBJ2-3; D uncertain. Germline V lookup: CDR1 SGHAT, CDR2 FQNNGV. Trimming left V 1 base short and J 0 bases short, with 8 bases between. The CDR3 has 15 amino acids. In DNA form, the CDR3 reads TGTGCCAGCAGCTTAGTCGGTTTTAGCACAGATACGCAGTATTTT. Protein sequence: CASSLVGFSTDTQYF.

The chain has TRBV27 and TRBJ2-7; D ambiguous. This CDR3 contains 12 residues. The V gene lost 10 bases and the J gene lost 3 bases, with 13 bases spanning the gap. CDR1 and CDR2 from the germline V gene are MNHEY and SMNVEV (reference sequence). CDR3 coding DNA: TGTGCCACCCAGTCAATCCTCTACGAGCAGTACTTC. This gives the protein CATQSILYEQYF.

This clonotype occurred many times. This chain links TRBV2 with TRBJ2-5, with unresolved D. Per the germline V gene, CDR1 is SNHLY and CDR2 is FYNNEI. The ends were cut back, 5 bases at V and 5 bases at J, with 9 bases in the middle. This CDR3 contains 12 residues. CDR3 sequence: CASSPTSETQYF. The DNA of the CDR3 is TGTGCCAGCAGTCCTACGTCGGAGACCCAGTACTTC. Using reference TRBV2 and TRBJ2-5 for the parts outside the CDR3, the full variable domain is EPEVTQTPSHQVTQMGQEVILRCVPISNHLYFYWYRQILGQKVEFLVSFYNNEISEKSEIFDDQFSVERPDGSNFTLKIRSTKLEDSAMYFCASSPTSETQYFGPGTRLLVL.

The V and J genes are TRBV20-1 and TRBJ2-5; a possible D gene is TRBD1 (6 bases). Trimming removed 1 base from V and 1 base from J, with 25 bases in between. The germline V gene has CDR1 DFQATT and CDR2 SNEGSKA (reference sequence). The CDR3 sequence is 19 residues long. Here the CDR3 reads CSARALHLRTAQFQETQYF. DNA for the CDR3: TGCAGTGCTAGAGCTTTACACTTACGGACAGCACAATTCCAAGAGACCCAGTACTTC.

This clonotype was recorded many times. The gene calls are TRBV7-9 and TRBJ2-2, with D perhaps matching TRBD1 (5 bases). Germline V gives CDR1 SEHNR, CDR2 FQNEAQ (reference sequence). V dropped 5 bases and J dropped 7 bases, with 8 bases sitting between them. The CDR3 totals 12 residues. CDR3 sequence: CASSGRVGELFF. CDR3 coding DNA: TGTGCCAGCAGCGGCAGGGTCGGGGAGCTGTTTTTT.

This clonotype was seen a few times. The genes are TRBV5-6 and TRBJ2-5; 7 nucleotides align to TRBD2. The V gene's germline CDR1 is SGHDT and CDR2 YYEEEE. The CDR3 consists of 15 residues. The junction had 7 bases not matched to a gene; V was cut back by 4 bases and J by 1 base. CDR3 sequence (DNA): TGTGCCAGCAGCGCAGTGGGGGGGAGCCAAGAGACCCAGTACTTC. Its translation is CASSAVGGSQETQYF. Looking up the rest from reference TRBV5-6 and TRBJ2-5 gives the full variable domain: DAGVTQSPTHLIKTRGQQVTLRCSPKSGHDTVSWYQQALGQGPQFIFQYYEEEERQRGNFPDRFSGHQFPNYSSELNVNALLLGDSALYLCASSAVGGSQETQYFGPGTRLLVL.

This clonotype was observed many times. The rearrangement uses TRBV7-8 and TRBJ2-4; D call uncertain. The V end was cut by 1 base, the J end by 1 base, with 11 bases between. Germline loops: CDR1 SGHVS, CDR2 FQNEAQ. The CDR3 runs 16 residues. Here the CDR3 reads CASSLVTEAAKNIQYF. CDR3 sequence (DNA): TGTGCCAGCAGCTTAGTTACTGAGGCGGCCAAAAACATTCAGTACTTC.

This clonotype showed up many times. The gene calls are TRBV29-1 and TRBJ2-6; D might be TRBD2 (5 bases). The CDR3 spans 17 residues. The germline V gene encodes CDR1 SQVTM and CDR2 ANQGSEA. V was cut by 5 bases and J by 0 bases, with 17 bases left in between. This CDR3 reads CSVLRTGTHSGANVLTF. The CDR3 coding sequence is TGCAGCGTTCTCAGGACGGGAACCCACTCTGGGGCCAACGTCCTGACTTTC.

The chain couples TRBV7-3 to TRBJ2-2; 7 bases fit TRBD1. The trim removed 5 bases at V and 3 bases at J, leaving 6 bases unmatched. CDR3 length: 15 residues. Germline CDR1 and CDR2: SGHTA and FQGTGA. The CDR3: CASSLGTAHTGELFF. The CDR3 DNA sequence: TGTGCCAGCAGCCTGGGGACAGCTCACACCGGGGAGCTGTTTTTT.

The chain employs TRBV7-3 and TRBJ2-2; D ambiguous. V was cut by 3 bases and J by 3 bases, with 17 bases left in between. CDR1 is SGHTA and CDR2 is FQGTGA in the germline V gene. The length of the CDR3 is 17 residues. Written as DNA, the CDR3 is TGTGCCAGCAGCTTTCAACCAGTCATAAGCTACACCGGGGAGCTGTTTTTT. Translation gives CASSFQPVISYTGELFF.

The chain has TRBV24-1 and TRBJ2-7, with D possibly being TRBD2 (6 bases). Germline CDR1 and CDR2: KGHDR and SFDVKD. The CDR3 covers 15 residues. Trimming pared 5 bases from V and 4 bases from J, leaving 17 bases between. The CDR3 DNA follows: TGTGCCACCAGTGGTTCGGAGGCGGGAAGATACGAGCAGTACTTC. Protein: CATSGSEAGRYEQYF.

This clonotype was counted at least ten times. V is TRBV20-1 and J is TRBJ2-2, with a weak D call TRBD2 (5 bases). The CDR3 has 14 amino acids. CDR1 and CDR2 (germline): DFQATT, SNEGSKA (reference sequence). Trimming took 6 bases from V and 6 from J, leaving 17 bases between them. The CDR3 loop reads CSAPDYGDSGELFF. For the CDR3, the DNA is TGCAGTGCCCCTGACTACGGCGACTCCGGGGAGCTGTTTTTT.

This clonotype occurred many times. The chain is built from TRBV29-1 and TRBJ2-3; possible D gene TRBD1, 6 bases. The CDR3 is 12 amino acids. Trimming removed 5 bases from V and 4 bases from J, with 10 bases in between. Per the germline V gene, CDR1 is SQVTM and CDR2 is ANQGSEA. The CDR3 DNA follows: TGCAGCGTTCGTCAGGGGCCAGATACGCAGTATTTT. Its translation is CSVRQGPDTQYF.